Following are 24 T cell receptor beta chains from one sample sequenced in a study of neurological immune-mediated disorders. TCRdb reanalysed the 5' RACE reads using MiXCR and keeps one entry per CDR3 protein. In the table there are 55,000 to 70,000 distinct CDR3 sequences, approximately 3.3% of which are singletons. Sequences were obtained from PBMCs. These receptor sequences come from a woman aged 50 to 60 with multiple sclerosis.

The sample holds many counts of this clonotype. The CDR3 loop reads CASSPDSIRSDTQYF. The CDR3 nucleotides read TGCGCCAGCAGCCCGGACTCGATCCGGTCAGATACGCAGTATTTT. The V and J genes are TRBV5-1 and TRBJ2-3, with D perhaps TRBD2 (5 bases). The germline gives CDR1 SGHRS, CDR2 YFSETQ. The germline V and J ends were trimmed by 4 bases and 4 bases, with 16 bases remaining between them. This CDR3 has 15 residues.

In its sample, this clonotype was seen many times. The chain links TRBV4-2 to TRBJ2-7; 7 positions match TRBD1. After removal of 6 bases from V and 3 bases from J, the junction contained 8 bases not matched to a gene. Germline lookup yields CDR1 LGHNA and CDR2 YNFKEQ. This CDR3 comprises 14 residues. CDR3 DNA: TGTGCCAGCAGTCCAACGGGACAGAGCTACGAGCAGTACTTC. Translation gives CASSPTGQSYEQYF.

This clonotype occurred many times. The rearrangement joins TRBV7-9 to TRBJ2-1, with 8 bases aligning to TRBD1. This CDR3 region has 14 residues. Trimming took 5 bases from V and 6 from J; bases not matched to a gene: 6. Germline CDR1 reads SEHNR; CDR2 reads FQNEAQ (reference sequence). In DNA, the CDR3 is TGTGCCAGCAGCATCACCGGACAGGGCAATGAGCAGTTCTTC. As protein: CASSITGQGNEQFF.

This clonotype was observed at least ten times. J is TRBJ2-2 and V is TRBV29-1; 12 positions match TRBD2. The CDR3 has 18 amino acids. J was trimmed by 1 base and V by 8 bases; bases with no gene match: 14. Germline V CDR1 and CDR2: SQVTM, ANQGSEA. The CDR3 here is CSNPSGRESQRNTGELFF. The CDR3 DNA follows: TGCAGCAACCCTAGCGGGAGGGAGTCTCAGAGGAACACCGGGGAGCTGTTTTTT.

This clonotype was observed at least ten times. This chain links TRBV4-2 with TRBJ2-3; TRBD2 aligns across 9 bases. This CDR3 is built from 18 residues. Germline values: CDR1 LGHNA, CDR2 YNFKEQ. The V segment lost 1 base and the J segment 5 bases; nucleotides outside the gene matches: 13. For the CDR3, the DNA is TGTGCCAGCAGCCAAGGAAGAGATCGGCGGGGGGGCAAAGATACGCAGTATTTT. Protein: CASSQGRDRRGGKDTQYF.

This clonotype was found many times. The chain uses TRBV20-1 and TRBJ2-7; D is perhaps TRBD1 or TRBD2 (5 bases each). Germline V gene data show CDR1 as DFQATT and CDR2 as SNEGSKA (reference sequence). V was clipped by 1 base and J by 4 bases, with 17 bases between them. The CDR3 covers 15 residues. The CDR3 coding sequence is TGCAGTGCTAGAGTTGCTCCCGGGACGCTATACGAGCAGTACTTC. Encoded protein: CSARVAPGTLYEQYF.

Many counts were recorded for this clonotype. This chain links TRBV20-1 with TRBJ2-1; the D is unclear. CDR3 size: 11 residues. Germline CDR1 DFQATT, CDR2 SNEGSKA (reference sequence). CDR3 protein: CSPNKGYEQFF. CDR3 DNA: TGCAGCCCCAACAAGGGTTACGAGCAGTTCTTC.

The sample holds many counts of this clonotype. V gene TRBV20-1 combines with J gene TRBJ2-1; 10 bases fit TRBD2. Per germline, CDR1 DFQATT and CDR2 SNEGSKA (reference sequence). J was trimmed by 4 bases and V by 2 bases; bases with no gene match: 8. This CDR3 comprises 16 residues. CDR3 sequence reads: CSARKPGLADYNEQFF. CDR3 nucleotides: TGCAGTGCTAGAAAACCCGGACTAGCGGATTACAATGAGCAGTTCTTC.

Many counts were recorded for this clonotype. The chain couples TRBV27 to TRBJ2-7; perhaps D is TRBD1 or TRBD2 (5 bases each). Germline assignment: CDR1 MNHEY and CDR2 SMNVEV (reference sequence). The V end was cut by 6 bases, the J end by 2 bases, with 11 bases between. The CDR3 is 13 amino acids. The CDR3 coding sequence is TGTGCCAGCAGCCGGGACGGTGCCTACGAGCAGTACTTC. Translated: CASSRDGAYEQYF.

The rearrangement uses TRBV7-2 and TRBJ2-3, with a possible D match to TRBD1 (6 bases). Per germline, CDR1 SGHTA and CDR2 FQGNSA. The CDR3 length is 16 residues. The V end was cut by 7 bases, the J end by 3 bases, with 20 bases between. CDR3 coding DNA: TGTGCCAGCAACCCAACCGGGACATCGGGGACAGATACGCAGTATTTT. Its protein product is CASNPTGTSGTDTQYF.

The table lists this clonotype with a few counts. This clone may be a read error of a much larger clone one base away. CDR3 sequence: CSVDGRQKGTQYF. In DNA form, the CDR3 reads TGCAGCGTAGATGGACGGCAAAAGGGGACCCAGTACTTC. J is TRBJ2-5 and V is TRBV29-1; no clear D. CDR1 is SQVTM and CDR2 is ANQGSEA in the germline V gene. The CDR3 totals 13 residues. V was cut by 6 bases and J by 7 bases, with 18 bases left in between.

This clonotype came up many times. This chain uses TRBV27 with TRBJ1-5; D uncertain. Germline CDR1 MNHEY, CDR2 SMNVEV (reference sequence). CDR3 size: 15 residues. V was cut by 7 bases and J by 7 bases, with 20 bases left in between. This chain's CDR3 is CASNPGGGERQPQHF. DNA of the CDR3: TGTGCCAGCAATCCTGGAGGCGGGGAACGACAGCCCCAGCATTTT.

The sample holds many counts of this clonotype. The chain is built from TRBV18 and TRBJ2-5; D is perhaps TRBD1 (6 bases). The CDR3 spans 16 residues. V was pared by 3 bases and J by 1 base, with 15 bases between. Germline CDR1 and CDR2: KGHSH and LQKENI. The CDR3 region has the DNA TGTGCCAGCTCACCGGTGGACAGCCTAGCCCAAGAGACCCAGTACTTC. Its protein product is CASSPVDSLAQETQYF. Using reference TRBV18 and TRBJ2-5 for the parts outside the CDR3, the full variable domain is NAGVMQNPRHLVRRRGQEARLRCSPMKGHSHVYWYRQLPEEGLKFMVYLQKENIIDESGMPKERFSAEFPKEGPSILRIQQVVRGDSAAYFCASSPVDSLAQETQYFGPGTRLLVL.

This clonotype has ten or more counts. The V and J genes are TRBV5-1 and TRBJ1-1; 7 nucleotides match TRBD1. The CDR3 is 12 residues long. The germline gives CDR1 SGHRS, CDR2 YFSETQ. The ends lost 4 bases at V and 8 bases at J; junction bases unmatched: 5. The DNA of the CDR3 is TGCGCCAGCAGCCCTCGGGGACAGGAAGCTTTCTTT. It specifies CASSPRGQEAFF.

This clonotype was counted ten times or more. The chain recombines TRBV12-3 or TRBV12-4 with TRBJ1-1; D unclear. The CDR3 spans 12 residues. Trimming pared 6 bases from V and 0 bases from J, leaving 5 bases between. This chain's CDR3 is CASRFMNTEAFF. The CDR3 coding sequence is TGTGCCAGCAGGTTCATGAACACTGAAGCTTTCTTT.

This clonotype was observed at least ten times. The chain has TRBV5-5 and TRBJ2-5; tentatively, D is TRBD1 (5 bases). CDR1 SGHKS and CDR2 YYEKEE come from the germline V gene (reference sequence). V shed 5 bases and J shed 2 bases, with 22 bases lying between them. This CDR3 spans 17 amino acids. The CDR3 DNA sequence: TGTGCCAGCAGGCCCCCCTTAAGACAGACAGTACAAGAGACCCAGTACTTC. Amino acid sequence: CASRPPLRQTVQETQYF.

Concerning this clonotype itself: This may stem from a read error, because a much larger clone lies one nucleotide away. The V and J genes are TRBV4-3 and TRBJ1-4, with 7 bases identical to TRBD1. The CDR3 is made up of 17 amino acids. Losses at the gene ends were 0 bases for V and 8 bases for J; bases not matched to a gene: 12. Germline V gene data show CDR1 as LGHNA and CDR2 as YSLEER. For the CDR3, the DNA is TGCGCCAGCAGCCAAGATTCTTCGGGGACAGTGAACGAAAAACTGTTTTTT. Residues: CASSQDSSGTVNEKLFF.

This clonotype was picked up many times. The chain carries TRBV7-3 and TRBJ2-1; 8 bases match TRBD2. J lost 7 bases, V lost 5 bases, and 13 bases had no gene match. This CDR3 is built from 16 residues. The germline V gene encodes CDR1 SGHTA and CDR2 FQGTGA. For the CDR3, the DNA is TGTGCCAGCAGCGCACTAGCGCGGGGGGTATTAAATGAGCAGTTCTTC. Translation gives CASSALARGVLNEQFF.

This clonotype was detected many times. This chain connects TRBV2 to TRBJ2-7; D is uncertain. CDR3 length equals 12 residues. Germline CDR1 SNHLY, CDR2 FYNNEI. V lost 4 bases and J 2 bases, leaving 6 bases between the germline ends. CDR3 region: CASSGNPYEQYV. DNA for the CDR3: TGTGCCAGCAGTGGTAACCCCTACGAGCAGTACGTC.

This clonotype occurred many times. The chain is built from TRBV7-2 and TRBJ2-5; 10 nucleotides agree with TRBD2. Trimming took 5 bases from V and 5 from J; bases not matched to a gene: 11. CDR1 is SGHTA and CDR2 is FQGNSA in the germline V gene. The CDR3 contains 16 residues. CDR3 region: CASSMQASGGLETQYF. CDR3 coding DNA: TGTGCCAGCAGCATGCAGGCTAGCGGGGGTCTCGAGACCCAGTACTTC.

Only a few counts were recorded for this clonotype. This chain connects TRBV20-1 to TRBJ2-4; D may be TRBD1 (6 bases). Germline CDR1 reads DFQATT; CDR2 reads SNEGSKA (reference sequence). Trimming stripped 0 bases from V and 0 bases from J, with 12 bases between. The CDR3 covers 16 residues. The CDR3 protein is CSARDAGQLAKNIQYF. Here the CDR3 DNA reads TGCAGTGCTAGAGATGCTGGACAGCTAGCCAAAAACATTCAGTACTTC.

This clonotype has at least ten counts. The chain employs TRBV12-3 or TRBV12-4 and TRBJ2-1, with unresolved D. V shed 3 bases and J shed 7 bases, with 10 bases lying between them. The CDR3 has 13 residues. The CDR3 bases are TGTGCCAGCAGTTTGTTGGGTCCGAATGAGCAGTTCTTC. Translation: CASSLLGPNEQFF.

This clonotype was counted many times. This chain joins TRBV20-1 and TRBJ1-1; 7 positions agree with TRBD1. Per germline, CDR1 DFQATT and CDR2 SNEGSKA (reference sequence). This CDR3 spans 12 amino acids. The junction had 6 bases not matched to a gene; V was cut back by 5 bases and J by 6 bases. CDR3 protein: CSARKTGSEAFF. CDR3 DNA sequence: TGCAGTGCTCGGAAGACAGGGTCTGAAGCTTTCTTT.

This clonotype was picked up many times. V gene TRBV6-6 combines with J gene TRBJ2-1, with D possibly called TRBD1 or TRBD2 (5 bases each). From germline, CDR1 is MNHNY and CDR2 SVGAGI (reference sequence). The CDR3 runs to 12 residues. V was shortened by 6 bases and J by 9 bases, with 12 bases between the two germline ends. The CDR3 region is CASSPLGVEQFF. In DNA, the CDR3 is TGTGCCAGCAGCCCCCTGGGGGTTGAGCAGTTCTTC.